What follows is one T cell receptor (beta chain) and its context. The data were obtained in a study of blood T cell repertoires in COVID-19. Overall study context: Whether acute or convalescent, the COVID-19 samples came from the United States, Italy and Spain.

The CDR3 has 16 amino acids. Germline loops: CDR1 MGHDK, CDR2 SYGVNS. With 6 bases removed from V and 4 bases from J, the gap between germline ends came to 21 bases. How the authors handled the data: Estimated nucleated cell counts came from reference gene primer amplification. Sequencing used immunoSEQ multiplex PCR; TCRdb keeps in-frame clones, though not all of them. V and J calls and clone size follow that table, whereas D and trimming were derived from the DNA. The table records 150,000 to 180,000 clones, approximately 78% of them present only once. The source of this sequence is a man older than 75 with acute or convalescent COVID-19. Material: peripheral blood. V gene TRBV25-1 combines with J gene TRBJ2-5; possible D gene TRBD2, 5 bases. CDR3 region: CASSEGGQILRETQYF. The CDR3 DNA reads as TGTGCCAGCAGCGAGGGTGGGCAGATCCTAAGAGAGACCCAGTACTTC.